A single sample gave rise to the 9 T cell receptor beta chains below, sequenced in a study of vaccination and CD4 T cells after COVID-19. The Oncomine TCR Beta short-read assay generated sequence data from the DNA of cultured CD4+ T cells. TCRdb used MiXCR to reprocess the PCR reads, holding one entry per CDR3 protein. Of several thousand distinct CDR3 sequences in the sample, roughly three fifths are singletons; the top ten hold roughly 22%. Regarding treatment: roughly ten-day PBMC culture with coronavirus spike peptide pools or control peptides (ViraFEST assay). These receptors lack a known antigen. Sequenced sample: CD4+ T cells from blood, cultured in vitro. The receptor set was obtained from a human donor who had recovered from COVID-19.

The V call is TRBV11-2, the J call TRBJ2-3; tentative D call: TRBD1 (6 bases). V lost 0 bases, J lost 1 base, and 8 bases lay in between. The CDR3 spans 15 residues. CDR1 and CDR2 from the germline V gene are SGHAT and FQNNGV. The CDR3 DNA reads TGTGCCAGCAGCTTAGACAGGGGCGGCACAGATACGCAGTATTTT. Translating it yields CASSLDRGGTDTQYF.

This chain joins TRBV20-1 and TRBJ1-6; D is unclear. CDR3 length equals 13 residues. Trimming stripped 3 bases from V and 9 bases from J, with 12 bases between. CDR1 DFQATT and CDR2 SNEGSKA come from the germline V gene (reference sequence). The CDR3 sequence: CSARFGERSPLHF. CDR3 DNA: TGCAGTGCTAGGTTTGGGGAGCGTTCACCCCTCCACTTT.

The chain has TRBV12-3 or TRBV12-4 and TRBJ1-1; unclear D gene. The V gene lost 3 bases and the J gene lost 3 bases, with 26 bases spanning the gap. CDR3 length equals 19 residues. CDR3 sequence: CASSLGKVTSPPPYTEAFF. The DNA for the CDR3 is TGTGCCAGCAGTTTGGGAAAGGTCACCTCCCCCCCGCCCTACACTGAAGCTTTCTTT.

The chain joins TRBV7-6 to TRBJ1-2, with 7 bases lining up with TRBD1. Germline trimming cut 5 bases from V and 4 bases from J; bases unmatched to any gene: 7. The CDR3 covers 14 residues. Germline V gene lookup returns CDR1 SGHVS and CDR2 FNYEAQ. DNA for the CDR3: TGTGCCAGCAGCGCGGGACAGAAGGGCTATGGCTACACCTTC. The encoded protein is CASSAGQKGYGYTF.

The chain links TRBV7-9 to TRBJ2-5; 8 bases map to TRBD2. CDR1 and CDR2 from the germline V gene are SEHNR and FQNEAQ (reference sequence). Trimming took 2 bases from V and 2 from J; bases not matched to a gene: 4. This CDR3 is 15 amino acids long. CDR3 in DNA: TGTGCCAGCAGCTTATTGACTAGCGAACAAGAGACCCAGTACTTC. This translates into CASSLLTSEQETQYF.

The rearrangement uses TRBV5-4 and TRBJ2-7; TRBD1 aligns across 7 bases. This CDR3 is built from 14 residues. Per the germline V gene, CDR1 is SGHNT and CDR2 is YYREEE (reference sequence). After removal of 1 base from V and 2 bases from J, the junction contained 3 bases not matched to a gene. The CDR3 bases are TGTGCCAGCAGCTTGCGGACAGGAGCCTACGAGCAGTACTTC. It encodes CASSLRTGAYEQYF.

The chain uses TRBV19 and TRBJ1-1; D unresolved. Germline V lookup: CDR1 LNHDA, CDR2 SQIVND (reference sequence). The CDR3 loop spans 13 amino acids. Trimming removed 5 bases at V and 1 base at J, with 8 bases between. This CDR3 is CASSVRGNTEAFF. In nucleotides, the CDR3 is TGTGCCAGTAGTGTCCGGGGGAACACTGAAGCTTTCTTT.

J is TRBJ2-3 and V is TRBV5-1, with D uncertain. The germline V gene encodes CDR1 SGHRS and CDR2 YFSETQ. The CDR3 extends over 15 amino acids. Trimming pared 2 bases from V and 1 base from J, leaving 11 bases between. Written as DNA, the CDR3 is TGCGCCAGCAGCTTCGTAGCTGTGGGCACAGATACGCAGTATTTT. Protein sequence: CASSFVAVGTDTQYF.

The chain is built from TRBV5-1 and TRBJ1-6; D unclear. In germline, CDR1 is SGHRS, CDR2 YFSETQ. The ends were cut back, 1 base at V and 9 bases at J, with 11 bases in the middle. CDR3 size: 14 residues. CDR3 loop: CASSLSGGGSPLHF. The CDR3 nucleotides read TGCGCCAGCAGCTTGTCCGGCGGAGGTTCACCCCTCCACTTT.